The clone carrying this TCR beta chain was detected only a few times. Its target is not known. This entry belongs to a study of T-cell memory formation after mild COVID-19. The study's findings and limits: Pre-infection memory carried some responding clones, suggesting that cross-reactive memory joined.

TCRdb called the 5' RACE reads again in MiXCR, with one record for every CDR3 protein. Of around 430,000 distinct CDR3 sequences listed, 16% were seen once; the top ten hold roughly 21%. V was cut by 0 bases and J by 3 bases, with 10 bases left in between. The CDR3 length is 15 residues. Per the germline V gene, CDR1 is SGHRS and CDR2 is YFSETQ. The specimen was PBMCs or a T cell subset sorted from them (not recorded which). V is TRBV5-1 and J is TRBJ1-5; D not certain. This clonotype was obtained from a man aged 18 to 29 who had mild COVID-19 (a few samples of this study predate the infection). Cell type and time point are not known. The DNA of the CDR3 is TGCGCCAGCAGCTTGGAGTGGGGATCCAATCAGCCCCAGCATTTT. This encodes CASSLEWGSNQPQHF.